The sample holds a few counts of the clone carrying this T cell receptor (beta chain). Its antigen is undetermined. One heparinised draw of blood, averaging approximately 110 mL, came from each donor. The data derive from a study of beta chain features in type 1 diabetes. The wider study: The patients were much like the healthy donors in age, gender and cell yields. Study-level points and caveats: It was among patients, rather than healthy donors, that naive, central memory and Treg TCRB repertoires appeared more similar.

TCRB transcripts that were expressed got sequenced, as all of the isolated RNA had been reverse transcribed. Only in-frame clones appear in the TCRdb table, and some are missing; sequencing was by immunoSEQ multiplex PCR. The table records more than 350,000 clones, around 10% of them present only once. The CDR3 extends over 15 amino acids. V lost 6 bases to trimming and J lost 12 bases, with 24 bases between them. Germline CDR1 is MDHEN and CDR2 is SYDVKM. This sequence joins TRBV28 and TRBJ2-1; D is perhaps TRBD2 (6 bases). This TCR was sampled from a woman aged 18 to 35 in good health. Sequenced input: naive CD4+ T cells from blood. CDR3 protein: CASRPLANNLLRQFF. CDR3 coding DNA: TGTGCCAGCAGACCTCTAGCGAATAACCTCTTAAGGCAGTTCTTC.